One sample yielded the 30 T cell receptor beta chains listed below, sequenced in a study of T cell responses to AZD1222 COVID-19 vaccine (dated by TCRdb to about 2021). Read against the paper, the sample's time point label means: baseline before first vaccination. Libraries were constructed by the immunoSEQ multiplex PCR assay. Held by TCRdb, this immuneACCESS table contains in-frame sequences only and omits some clones. Under half of the omission traces to an unresolved V gene where checked; the cause of the rest is unknown. For this sample the table gives over 140,000 clones, of which roughly 89% were detected only once. Around 5.1% of the sample is held by the ten biggest clonotypes. The material sequenced was peripheral blood, taken on day 0 of AZD1222 vaccination. These receptors all stem from an adult in good health.

In DNA, the CDR3 is TGCGCCAGCAGCTTACCCCAGGGCGCTAGCGGGACGGTTAACGAGCAGTACTTC. This codes for CASSLPQGASGTVNEQYF. The chain links TRBV5-1 to TRBJ2-7; TRBD2 matches at 9 bases. Germline CDR1 is SGHRS and CDR2 is YFSETQ. This CDR3 is built from 18 residues. Unmatched junction bases numbered 17, after V lost 2 bases and J lost 5 bases. Supplemented by reference TRBV5-1 and TRBJ2-7, the full variable domain reads KAGVTQTPRYLIKTRGQQVTLSCSPISGHRSVSWYQQTPGQGLQFLFEYFSETQRNKGNFPGRFSGRQFSNSRSEMNVSTLELGDSALYLCASSLPQGASGTVNEQYFGPGTRLTVT.

The chain recombines TRBV5-8 with TRBJ1-5, with 7 bases matching TRBD1. The length of the CDR3 is 15 residues. V was clipped by 0 bases and J by 3 bases; unmatched bases: 3. Looked up from germline, CDR1 is SGHTS and CDR2 is YDEGEE. CDR3 sequence: CASSLGQGANQPQHF. The CDR3 bases are TGTGCCAGCAGCTTGGGACAGGGCGCCAATCAGCCCCAGCATTTT.

This clone was counted only a few times. V is TRBV2 and J is TRBJ1-2; D perhaps matches TRBD1 (6 bases). The CDR3 covers 14 residues. Germline CDR1 SNHLY, CDR2 FYNNEI. With 5 bases removed from V and 1 base from J, the gap between germline ends came to 11 bases. The CDR3 here is CASSPYRDNYGYTF. Written as DNA, the CDR3 is TGTGCCAGCAGTCCGTACAGGGATAACTATGGCTACACCTTC.

V gene TRBV11-2 combines with J gene TRBJ2-7; 8 nucleotides align to TRBD2. The CDR3 is 16 residues long. Trimming took 3 bases from V and 4 from J; bases not matched to a gene: 11. The germline V gene encodes CDR1 SGHAT and CDR2 FQNNGV. The CDR3 nucleotides read TGTGCCAGCAGCTTCCCCAGCGGGAGCGGGATATACGAGCAGTACTTC. Protein: CASSFPSGSGIYEQYF.

The table lists this clone with a few counts. The chain joins TRBV5-1 to TRBJ1-4, with D unresolved. Germline CDR1 and CDR2: SGHRS and YFSETQ. The CDR3 length is 16 residues. Trimming took 0 bases from V and 0 from J, leaving 9 bases between them. CDR3 DNA: TGCGCCAGCAGCTTGGTACAGTCGGCAACTAATGAAAAACTGTTTTTT. Translation gives CASSLVQSATNEKLFF.

As concerns this clone: The same CDR3 arises from other DNA sequences in this sample as well. This sequence joins TRBV28 and TRBJ2-7, with D maybe TRBD2 (5 bases). The ends were cut back, 3 bases at V and 3 bases at J, with 6 bases in the middle. The CDR3 covers 12 residues. Germline V CDR1 and CDR2: MDHEN, SYDVKM. The CDR3 DNA reads TGTGCCAGCAGTTTTGGGAGCTACGAGCAGTACTTC. Translated: CASSFGSYEQYF.

The chain is built from TRBV27 and TRBJ2-7, with D hard to call. The V and J ends lost 6 bases and 5 bases respectively, with 5 bases between them. The CDR3 extends over 10 amino acids. Germline V gives CDR1 MNHEY, CDR2 SMNVEV (reference sequence). CDR3 sequence reads: CASSPDEQYF. CDR3 coding DNA: TGTGCCAGCAGCCCCGACGAGCAGTACTTC.

The rearrangement uses TRBV5-1 and TRBJ2-2, with TRBD2 matching over 7 bases. Germline lookup yields CDR1 SGHRS and CDR2 YFSETQ. V lost 3 bases and J lost 0; bases outside the gene matches: 8. This CDR3 is 17 amino acids long. The CDR3 DNA reads as TGCGCCAGCAGCTCGATCGATAGCGGGCCGAACACCGGGGAGCTGTTTTTT. It encodes CASSSIDSGPNTGELFF.

The chain employs TRBV5-4 and TRBJ2-1; 8 nucleotides match TRBD1. There are 13 residues in the CDR3. The germline CDR1 and CDR2 sequences are SGHNT and YYREEE (reference sequence). V gave up 5 bases and J gave up 7 bases; unmatched junction bases: 5. The CDR3 sequence: CASRYDRGNEQFF. The CDR3 DNA reads TGTGCCAGCAGGTACGACAGGGGAAATGAGCAGTTCTTC.

The rearrangement joins TRBV6-1 to TRBJ2-7; 9 bases match TRBD1. The germline gives CDR1 MNHNS, CDR2 SASEGT. With 1 base clipped from V and 12 bases from J, the junction kept 13 bases outside the gene matches. CDR3 size: 15 residues. The CDR3 loop is CASSEGLDRGLRMYF. The CDR3 DNA reads as TGTGCCAGCAGTGAAGGCCTGGACAGGGGTTTGAGGATGTACTTC.

The V and J genes are TRBV7-9 and TRBJ1-1; no clear D. The CDR3 is 12 amino acids. Germline assignment: CDR1 SEHNR and CDR2 FQNEAQ (reference sequence). Trimming took off 10 bases at V and 5 bases at J, with 14 bases between the two ends. The chain's CDR3 is CATILRGTEAFF. The CDR3 DNA reads as TGTGCCACGATATTACGGGGTACTGAAGCTTTCTTT.

This chain connects TRBV6-4 to TRBJ1-4, with D uncertain. Germline CDR1 is MRHNA and CDR2 is SNTAGT. This CDR3 comprises 13 residues. V dropped 5 bases and J dropped 3 bases, with 7 bases sitting between them. CDR3 DNA sequence: TGTGCCAGCAGTAGAACTCCTAATGAAAAACTGTTTTTT. It encodes CASSRTPNEKLFF.

The rearrangement joins TRBV5-4 to TRBJ1-4; the match to TRBD1 covers 8 bases. Trimming at V came to 1 base and at J to 5 bases, leaving 4 bases not matched to a gene. CDR1 is SGHNT, CDR2 YYREEE, per germline (reference sequence). The CDR3 is 15 residues long. Written as DNA, the CDR3 is TGTGCCAGCAGCTTGCGGACAGGGCAGAATGAAAAACTGTTTTTT. Amino acid sequence: CASSLRTGQNEKLFF.

The chain carries TRBV5-5 and TRBJ1-1, with a weak D call TRBD1 (6 bases). This CDR3 has 15 residues. Trimming cost V 2 bases and J 0 bases, with 11 bases left between them. Germline-derived CDR1 and CDR2 are SGHKS and YYEKEE (reference sequence). The CDR3 nucleotides read TGTGCCAGCAGCTTCGCCGGGACACTGAACACTGAAGCTTTCTTT. Its protein product is CASSFAGTLNTEAFF.

The V call is TRBV7-2, the J call TRBJ1-2; D not resolved. Trimming removed 0 bases from V and 8 bases from J, with 16 bases in between. The germline V gene has CDR1 SGHTA and CDR2 FQGNSA. The CDR3 is 15 amino acids. Written as DNA, the CDR3 is TGTGCCAGCAGCTTAGCGTCGGACCCAGTAGGCGGCTACACCTTC. Encoded protein: CASSLASDPVGGYTF.

The rearrangement uses TRBV4-1 and TRBJ2-6, with TRBD1 matching over 7 bases. The J segment lost 0 bases and the V segment lost 3 bases, leaving 5 bases of the junction unmatched. Germline V lookup: CDR1 MGHRA, CDR2 YSYEKL. This CDR3 is 17 amino acids long. The CDR3 loop is CASSQWTGPSGANVLTF. CDR3 DNA sequence: TGCGCCAGCAGCCAGTGGACAGGACCCTCTGGGGCCAACGTCCTGACTTTC.

This chain's CDR3 is CATSGGQGHEQFF. In DNA form, the CDR3 reads TGTGCCACCAGCGGGGGACAGGGGCATGAGCAGTTCTTC. The rearrangement uses TRBV15 and TRBJ2-1; 10 nucleotides align to TRBD1. Germline trimming cut 5 bases from V and 8 bases from J; bases unmatched to any gene: 3. Per germline, CDR1 LNHNV and CDR2 YYDKDF (reference sequence). The CDR3 covers 13 residues.

The CDR3 nucleotides are TGTGCCAGTAGTATAGACAGGGGTGGGATAGATACGCAGTATTTT. This encodes CASSIDRGGIDTQYF. The genes are TRBV19 and TRBJ2-3; D may be TRBD1 (6 bases). Trimming took 0 bases from V and 5 from J, leaving 12 bases between them. The CDR3 has 15 residues. Germline V CDR1 and CDR2: LNHDA, SQIVND (reference sequence).

This chain uses TRBV9 with TRBJ1-2, with 7 bases identical to TRBD1. CDR1 is SGDLS and CDR2 is YYNGEE in the germline V gene. With 2 bases clipped from V and 2 bases from J, the junction kept 0 bases outside the gene matches. The CDR3 has 13 amino acids. Here the CDR3 DNA reads TGTGCCAGCAGCGTGGACAGGAACTATGGCTACACCTTC. Translation: CASSVDRNYGYTF.

The gene calls are TRBV7-2 and TRBJ1-2; 9 bases align to TRBD1. The germline gives CDR1 SGHTA, CDR2 FQGNSA. The CDR3 sequence is 15 residues long. V gave up 4 bases and J gave up 5 bases; unmatched junction bases: 8. CDR3 bases: TGTGCCAGCAGCTCTACCGGGACAGGGATTTATGGCTACACCTTC. The encoded protein is CASSSTGTGIYGYTF.

The gene calls are TRBV27 and TRBJ1-1, with D unresolved. This CDR3 spans 11 amino acids. V was shortened by 5 bases and J by 5 bases, with 6 bases between the two germline ends. Germline CDR1 reads MNHEY; CDR2 reads SMNVEV (reference sequence). CDR3 protein: CASSAGTEAFF. The CDR3 DNA reads as TGTGCCAGCAGTGCCGGTACTGAAGCTTTCTTT.

V usage is TRBV6-1 and J usage is TRBJ1-5, with 8 bases matching TRBD1. CDR1 and CDR2 from the germline V gene are MNHNS and SASEGT. The CDR3 length is 15 residues. V trimming: 3 bases; J trimming: 3 bases; junction bases outside the gene matches: 4. CDR3 sequence (DNA): TGTGCCAGCAGTGAGGGCAGGGGGCCCAATCAGCCCCAGCATTTT. This sequence encodes CASSEGRGPNQPQHF.

The rearrangement joins TRBV20-1 to TRBJ1-4; the D is unclear. Trimming took off 2 bases at V and 8 bases at J, with 6 bases between the two ends. CDR3 length: 11 residues. Germline CDR1 reads DFQATT; CDR2 reads SNEGSKA (reference sequence). In DNA, the CDR3 is TGCAGTGCTAGAATACGGGAAAAACTGTTTTTT. Translated: CSARIREKLFF.

This clone was observed a single time. The V gene is TRBV3-1 (or the pseudogene TRBV3-2), the J gene TRBJ1-1; TRBD1 matches at 7 bases. CDR1 LGHDT and CDR2 YNNKEL come from the germline V gene (reference sequence). This CDR3 contains 15 residues. Germline trimming cut 4 bases from V and 10 bases from J; bases unmatched to any gene: 15. The CDR3 reads CASSPQGGRTRGAFF. CDR3 sequence (DNA): TGTGCCAGCAGCCCTCAGGGGGGTCGGACGAGGGGAGCTTTCTTT.

This chain uses TRBV19 with TRBJ1-4, with TRBD1 identical over 10 bases. V dropped 5 bases and J dropped 0; count of bases not matched to a gene: 27. CDR3 size: 24 residues. Germline CDR1 LNHDA, CDR2 SQIVND (reference sequence). For the CDR3, the DNA is TGTGCCAGTAGTTCGCCCAATCTGGGACAGGGGTCTTCACAGACCCGTCCAACTAATGAAAAACTGTTTTTT. It yields the protein CASSSPNLGQGSSQTRPTNEKLFF.

The chain joins TRBV5-1 to TRBJ1-2, with TRBD1 as a possible D gene (5 bases). CDR1 is SGHRS and CDR2 is YFSETQ in the germline V gene. The CDR3 has 15 amino acids. Trimming shortened V by 5 bases and J by 3 bases, and 17 bases separated the two germline ends. The CDR3 spells CASREGPRSDYGYTF. The CDR3, as DNA: TGCGCCAGCAGGGAGGGGCCCCGGTCAGACTATGGCTACACCTTC.

The chain uses TRBV6-6 and TRBJ1-5, with TRBD1 matching over 8 bases. The germline CDR1 and CDR2 sequences are MNHNY and SVGAGI (reference sequence). CDR3 length: 15 amino acids. V dropped 6 bases and J dropped 3; count of bases not matched to a gene: 7. CDR3 sequence (DNA): TGTGCCAGCAGAAAAGGACAGGGTACCAATCAGCCCCAGCATTTT. As protein: CASRKGQGTNQPQHF.

The genes are TRBV5-1 and TRBJ2-4; D might be TRBD2 (6 bases). The length of the CDR3 is 13 residues. From germline, CDR1 is SGHRS and CDR2 YFSETQ. V lost 3 bases to trimming and J lost 6 bases, with 10 bases between them. The CDR3 bases are TGCGCCAGCAGCTCGGGAGTCGGAAACATTCAGTACTTC. Translating it yields CASSSGVGNIQYF.

The chain is built from TRBV4-2 and TRBJ2-7, with TRBD1 matching over 8 bases. The CDR3 sequence is 14 residues long. Germline values: CDR1 LGHNA, CDR2 YNFKEQ. Unmatched junction bases numbered 6, after V lost 5 bases and J lost 3 bases. The CDR3 coding sequence is TGTGCCAGCAGCTCCGGGACAGGTAACTACGAGCAGTACTTC. This translates into CASSSGTGNYEQYF.

The chain carries TRBV2 and TRBJ1-1; no clear D. This CDR3 comprises 12 residues. Trimming removed 2 bases from V and 5 bases from J, with 6 bases in between. Germline-derived CDR1 and CDR2 are SNHLY and FYNNEI. The chain's CDR3 is CASSEQPTEAFF. The CDR3 bases are TGTGCCAGCAGTGAACAGCCTACTGAAGCTTTCTTT. The complete variable domain, with remaining parts taken from reference TRBV2 and TRBJ1-1, reads EPEVTQTPSHQVTQMGQEVILRCVPISNHLYFYWYRQILGQKVEFLVSFYNNEISEKSEIFDDQFSVERPDGSNFTLKIRSTKLEDSAMYFCASSEQPTEAFFGQGTRLTVV.